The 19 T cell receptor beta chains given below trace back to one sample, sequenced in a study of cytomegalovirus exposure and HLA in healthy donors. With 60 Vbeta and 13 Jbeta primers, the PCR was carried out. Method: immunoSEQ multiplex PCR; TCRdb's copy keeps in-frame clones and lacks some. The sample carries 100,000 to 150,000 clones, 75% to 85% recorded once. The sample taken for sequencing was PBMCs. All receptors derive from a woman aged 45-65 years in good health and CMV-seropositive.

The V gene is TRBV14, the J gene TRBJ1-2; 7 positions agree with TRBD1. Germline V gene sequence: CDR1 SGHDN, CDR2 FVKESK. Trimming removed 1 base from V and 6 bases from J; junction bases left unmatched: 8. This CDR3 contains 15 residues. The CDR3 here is CASSQVLQGSDGYTF. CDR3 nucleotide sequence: TGTGCCAGCAGCCAAGTTCTACAGGGGTCCGATGGCTACACCTTC.

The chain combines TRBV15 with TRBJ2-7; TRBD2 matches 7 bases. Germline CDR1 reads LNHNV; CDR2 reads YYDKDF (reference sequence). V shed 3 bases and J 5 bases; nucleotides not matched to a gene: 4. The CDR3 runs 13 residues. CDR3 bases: TGTGCCACCAGCAGGGGAGGGACCGACGAGCAGTACTTC. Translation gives CATSRGGTDEQYF.

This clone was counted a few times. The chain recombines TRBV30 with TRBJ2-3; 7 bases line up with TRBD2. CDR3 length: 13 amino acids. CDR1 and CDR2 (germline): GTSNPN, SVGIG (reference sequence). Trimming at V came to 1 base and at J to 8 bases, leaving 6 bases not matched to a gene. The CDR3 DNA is TGTGCCTGGAGTGGGGCAGTAGCGGGTACGCAGTATTTT. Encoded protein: CAWSGAVAGTQYF.

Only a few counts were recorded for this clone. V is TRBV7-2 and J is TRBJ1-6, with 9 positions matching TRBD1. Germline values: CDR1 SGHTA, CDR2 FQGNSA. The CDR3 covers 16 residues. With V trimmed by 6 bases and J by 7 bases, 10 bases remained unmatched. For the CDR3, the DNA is TGTGCCAGCAGTTTCGCCCCGGGACAGGGAAATTCACCCCTCCACTTT. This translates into CASSFAPGQGNSPLHF.

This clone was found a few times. This chain's CDR3 is CASSQAAANYGYTF. The CDR3 coding sequence is TGCGCCAGCAGCCAAGCGGCGGCTAACTATGGCTACACCTTC. The chain recombines TRBV4-1 with TRBJ1-2; no firm D call. This CDR3 contains 14 residues. Germline V gene data show CDR1 as MGHRA and CDR2 as YSYEKL. Trimming removed 1 base from V and 0 bases from J, with 6 bases in between.

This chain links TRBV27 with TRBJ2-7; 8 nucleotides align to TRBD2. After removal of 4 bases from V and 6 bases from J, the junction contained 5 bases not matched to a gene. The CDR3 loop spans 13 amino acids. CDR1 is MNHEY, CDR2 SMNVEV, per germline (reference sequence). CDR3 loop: CASSSAGVFEQYF. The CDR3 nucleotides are TGTGCCAGCAGTTCAGCGGGAGTTTTCGAGCAGTACTTC.

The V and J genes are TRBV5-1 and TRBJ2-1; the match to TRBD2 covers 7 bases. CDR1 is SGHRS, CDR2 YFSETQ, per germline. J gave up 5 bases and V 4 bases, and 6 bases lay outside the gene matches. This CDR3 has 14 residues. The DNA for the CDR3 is TGCGCCAGCAGCGAGACTAGCTACAACAATGAGCAGTTCTTC. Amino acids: CASSETSYNNEQFF.

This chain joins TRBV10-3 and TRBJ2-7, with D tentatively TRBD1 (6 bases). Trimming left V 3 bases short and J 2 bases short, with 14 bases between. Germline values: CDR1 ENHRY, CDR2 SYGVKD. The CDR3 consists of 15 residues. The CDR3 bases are TGTGCCATCAGTGATTCCAGGGGTTTCGCCTACGAGCAGTACTTC. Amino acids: CAISDSRGFAYEQYF.

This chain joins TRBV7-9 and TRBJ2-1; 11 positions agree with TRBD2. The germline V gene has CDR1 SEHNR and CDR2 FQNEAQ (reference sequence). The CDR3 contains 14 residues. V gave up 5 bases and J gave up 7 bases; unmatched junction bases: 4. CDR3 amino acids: CASSLGTSGNEQFF. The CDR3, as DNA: TGTGCCAGCAGCCTCGGGACTAGCGGTAATGAGCAGTTCTTC.

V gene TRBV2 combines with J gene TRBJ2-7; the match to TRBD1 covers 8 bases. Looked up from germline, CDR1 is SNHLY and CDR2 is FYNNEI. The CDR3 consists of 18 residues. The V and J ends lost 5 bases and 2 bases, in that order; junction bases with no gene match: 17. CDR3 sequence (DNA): TGTGCCAGCAGTTGGGACAGGAGGTCGTGGGGGAGCACCTACGAGCAGTACTTC. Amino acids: CASSWDRRSWGSTYEQYF.

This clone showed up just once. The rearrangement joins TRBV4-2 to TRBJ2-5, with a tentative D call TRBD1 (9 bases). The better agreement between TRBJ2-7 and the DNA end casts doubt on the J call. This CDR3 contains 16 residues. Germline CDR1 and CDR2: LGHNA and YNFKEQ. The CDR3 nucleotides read TGTGCCAGCAGCCAAGTTAGCGGGACAGGGTCCTACGAGCAGTACTTC. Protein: CASSQVSGTGSYEQYF.

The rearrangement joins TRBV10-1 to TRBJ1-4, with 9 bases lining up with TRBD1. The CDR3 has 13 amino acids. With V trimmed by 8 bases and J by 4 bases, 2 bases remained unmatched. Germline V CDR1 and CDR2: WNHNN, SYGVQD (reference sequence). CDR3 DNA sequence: TGCGCCAGCGGACAGGGGTTTAATGAAAAACTGTTTTTT. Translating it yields CASGQGFNEKLFF.

For the CDR3, the DNA is TGTGCCAGCAGCATATACGGGGGGCCCATAGAAGGCTACACCTTC. This codes for CASSIYGGPIEGYTF. The rearrangement links TRBV7-2 to TRBJ1-2, with TRBD1 as a possible D gene (6 bases). The germline V gene has CDR1 SGHTA and CDR2 FQGNSA. V was trimmed by 5 bases and J by 8 bases, leaving 21 bases between them. This CDR3 spans 15 amino acids.

In DNA, the CDR3 is TGTGCCAGCAGTGAACCGGGAAGGGTGAGGGTTGGCTACACCTTC. Protein product: CASSEPGRVRVGYTF. This chain uses TRBV6-1 with TRBJ1-2; D remains ambiguous. Germline CDR1 is MNHNS and CDR2 is SASEGT. V gave up 2 bases and J gave up 7 bases, with 17 bases separating them. CDR3 length equals 15 residues.

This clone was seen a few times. The CDR3 DNA is TGTGCCAGCAGTGAAGGCCGGAATCAGCCCCAGCATTTT. This encodes CASSEGRNQPQHF. The rearrangement uses TRBV6-1 and TRBJ1-5; D is undetermined. From germline, CDR1 is MNHNS and CDR2 SASEGT. V lost 1 base to trimming and J lost 4 bases, with 5 bases between them. This CDR3 spans 13 amino acids.

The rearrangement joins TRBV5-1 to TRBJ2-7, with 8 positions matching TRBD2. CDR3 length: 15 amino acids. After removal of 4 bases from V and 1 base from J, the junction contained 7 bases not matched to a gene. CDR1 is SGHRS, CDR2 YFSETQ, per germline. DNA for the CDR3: TGCGCCAGCAGCCCGAGCGGGGGAAGATCCTACGAGCAGTACTTC. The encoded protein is CASSPSGGRSYEQYF.

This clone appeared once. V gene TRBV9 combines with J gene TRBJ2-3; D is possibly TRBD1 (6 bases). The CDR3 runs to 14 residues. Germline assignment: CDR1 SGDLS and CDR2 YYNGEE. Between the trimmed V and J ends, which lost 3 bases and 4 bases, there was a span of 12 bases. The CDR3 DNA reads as TGTGCCAGCAGCGGAGACCGACAGGCAGATACGCAGTATTTT. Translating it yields CASSGDRQADTQYF. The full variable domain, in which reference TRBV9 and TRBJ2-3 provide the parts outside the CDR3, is DSGVTQTPKHLITATGQRVTLRCSPRSGDLSVYWYQQSLDQGLQFLIQYYNGEERAKGNILERFSAQQFPDLHSELNLSSLELGDSALYFCASSGDRQADTQYFGPGTRLTVL.

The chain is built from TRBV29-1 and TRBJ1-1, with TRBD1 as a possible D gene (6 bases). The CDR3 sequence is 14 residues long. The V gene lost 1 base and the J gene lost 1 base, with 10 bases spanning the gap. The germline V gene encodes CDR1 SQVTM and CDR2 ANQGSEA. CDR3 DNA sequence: TGCAGCGTTGAAGGGGGCAGGGGGAACACTGAAGCTTTCTTT. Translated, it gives CSVEGGRGNTEAFF.

CDR3 residues: CASSLVLGSAGYTF. Written as DNA, the CDR3 is TGCGCCAGCAGCTTGGTCCTAGGATCGGCTGGCTACACCTTC. The chain joins TRBV5-1 to TRBJ1-2, with no clear D. The CDR3 length is 14 residues. Trimming took 0 bases from V and 7 from J, leaving 13 bases between them. CDR1 is SGHRS and CDR2 is YFSETQ in the germline V gene.